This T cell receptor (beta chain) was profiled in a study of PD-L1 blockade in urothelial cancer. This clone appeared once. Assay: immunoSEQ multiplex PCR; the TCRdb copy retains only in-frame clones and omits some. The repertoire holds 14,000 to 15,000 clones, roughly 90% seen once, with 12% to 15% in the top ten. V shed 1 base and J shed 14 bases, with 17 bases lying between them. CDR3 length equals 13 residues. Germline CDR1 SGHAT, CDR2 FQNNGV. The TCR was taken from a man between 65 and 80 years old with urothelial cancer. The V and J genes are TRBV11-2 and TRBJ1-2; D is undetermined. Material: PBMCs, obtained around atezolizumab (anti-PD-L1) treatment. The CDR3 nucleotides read TGTGCCAGCAGCTTAGCGGCACCTAGCACGGGAACCTTC. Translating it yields CASSLAAPSTGTF.